This TCR beta chain was sequenced for a study of cytomegalovirus exposure and HLA in healthy donors (dated by TCRdb to the late 2010s). Background on the whole study: The 666 repertoires of the first cohort and the 110 or so validation repertoires were produced on the same platform, according to a later analysis. The study aimed to test whether signatures of past pathogen exposure could be identified by cataloging public T cell receptors. Along with the approximately 650-subject first cohort, a separate validation cohort of some 130 different subjects was used. To predict cytomegalovirus infection status, the study combined high-throughput TCR immunosequencing, statistical association of individual TCRs with disease status, and machine learning.

Ends trimmed: V by 5 bases, J by 2 bases; bases unmatched to a gene: 5. CDR1 SEHNR and CDR2 FQNEAQ are derived from the germline V gene (reference sequence). Counted from cysteine to phenylalanine, this CDR3 has 14 amino acids. Only the CDR3 portion is preserved as DNA: 42 bases, with reading frame beginning at the first base. The library was prepared using the immunoSEQ multiplex PCR assay. The original methods were these. A statistical classification framework was developed to diagnose cytomegalovirus status using the catalog of TCR beta chain sequences. TCRdb provides this immuneACCESS table in a form limited to in-frame rearrangements. Some clones are lacking; in checked studies, under half of them reflect an unresolved V gene, and why the rest are absent is not known. The DNA was the basis for D and trimming; V, J and clone size are from that table. This sample has 100,000 to 150,000 clones in its table, and 90% to 96% of those were observed once. Less than 2% of the sample is held by the ten biggest clonotypes.

Points on this clone: The target of this receptor is not known. No base quality information exists; no much larger clone differs at one position.

The donors were included in the validation cohort of some 120 subjects, a group kept apart from the roughly 700-subject first cohort. Study-wide findings and limitations: The validation cohort had no HLA typing available for a later analysis, so co-occurrence within that cohort was assessed over all 120 or so repertoires. A later analysis found that TCRs clustered in the first cohort also tended to co-occur in the roughly 120 validation repertoires, with more than 90% of cluster scores above 0. The study gave a list of some 150 TCR beta chains associated with cytomegalovirus. The classifier was reported to diagnose cytomegalovirus status with high specificity and sensitivity in both the original cohort and the validation cohort. In vitro tests confirmed that three of the cytomegalovirus-associated TCR beta chains recognize cytomegalovirus antigens. The authors suggested that the approach could potentially be generalized to other disease states and immunological phenotypes. Across donors, most TCR sequences were observed very rarely, whereas some public TCRs were present in many individuals.

The receptor's source is a man aged 18-30 years in good health and CMV-seronegative. The V gene is TRBV7-9 and the J gene is TRBJ1-1; the central 7 bases match TRBD1. Sequenced input: PBMCs. The CDR3 in this case is CASSKGQFNTEAFF. The sequenced DNA: TGTGCCAGCAGCAAGGGACAGTTTAACACTGAAGCTTTCTTT. Full variable domain (CDR3 extended with the reference TRBV7-9 and TRBJ1-1 proteins): DTGVSQNPRHKITKRGQNVTFRCDPISEHNRLYWYRQTLGQGPEFLTYFQNEAQLEKSRLLSDRFSAERPKGSFSTLEIQRTEQGDSAMYLCASSKGQFNTEAFFGQGTRLTVV.